The present T cell receptor (beta chain) was sequenced within a study of CD8 T cells in ankylosing spondylitis. This clonotype was seen many times. TCRdb passed the 5' RACE reads through MiXCR, listing each CDR3 protein once. This sample has about 140,000 distinct CDR3 sequences, with about 7.3% found just once. This CDR3 comprises 14 residues. With 6 bases removed from V and 3 bases from J, the gap between germline ends came to 11 bases. Sequencing input: blood, either unsorted or a sorted T cell fraction (not recorded which). The origin of this receptor is a female donor with ankylosing spondylitis or in good health (not recorded which). The chain recombines TRBV12-3 or TRBV12-4 with TRBJ2-2; possibly TRBD1 for D (5 bases). CDR3 coding DNA: TGTGCCAGCAGAAAGGACACTGACACCGGGGAGCTGTTTTTT. It is translated as CASRKDTDTGELFF.